Listed below are T cell receptor beta chains from one sample, sequenced in a study of OX40 agonist ivuxolimab in advanced cancers. TCRdb's copy holds only in-frame clones and misses some; the assay was immunoSEQ multiplex PCR. The table includes 75,000 to 90,000 clones, more than 70% detected once. Sequenced material: CD4+ or CD8+ T cells sorted from blood, taken in a trial of the OX40 agonist ivuxolimab. The receptors originated from an adult with an advanced solid tumor such as melanoma, head and neck, liver or kidney cancer. Each CDR3 is given with its conserved first and last residue. A D gene is named only where the DNA matches it firmly. Where a row states a size, it is once, few, many or the class of an expanded clone; other rows omit it.

j_gene: TRBJ2-7; d_gene: TRBD2; abundance: .; v_gene: TRBV7-2; CDR3aa: CASSQLAGGSEQYF; CDR3nt: TGTGCCAGCAGTCAACTAGCGGGAGGATCCGAGCAGTACTTC
j_gene: TRBJ1-1; d_gene: TRBD1; abundance: .; v_gene: TRBV27; CDR3aa: CASSLWGHTGVAEAFF; CDR3nt: TGTGCCAGCAGTTTATGGGGCCACACAGGGGTCGCTGAAGCTTTCTTT
j_gene: TRBJ1-1; d_gene: .; abundance: once; v_gene: TRBV28; CDR3aa: CASSFPTGWGTEAFF; CDR3nt: TGTGCCAGCAGTTTTCCTACAGGGTGGGGCACTGAAGCTTTCTTT
j_gene: TRBJ2-5; d_gene: TRBD2; abundance: .; v_gene: TRBV15; CDR3aa: CATSRDRASGGWETQYF; CDR3nt: TGTGCCACCAGCAGAGATCGGGCTAGCGGGGGGTGGGAGACCCAGTACTTC
j_gene: TRBJ2-7; d_gene: .; abundance: .; v_gene: TRBV20-1; CDR3aa: CSARFQDEQYF; CDR3nt: TGCAGTGCTAGATTCCAAGACGAGCAGTACTTC
j_gene: TRBJ2-3; d_gene: .; abundance: .; v_gene: TRBV10-3; CDR3aa: CAISESRDTQYF; CDR3nt: TGTGCCATCAGTGAGTCTAGAGATACGCAGTATTTT
j_gene: TRBJ1-5; d_gene: .; abundance: once; v_gene: TRBV28; CDR3aa: CASSFRAQPQHF; CDR3nt: TGTGCCAGCAGTTTCAGGGCGCAGCCCCAGCATTTT
j_gene: TRBJ2-6; d_gene: .; abundance: .; v_gene: TRBV6-6; CDR3aa: CASSRQVSGANVLTF; CDR3nt: TGTGCCAGCAGCCGACAGGTCTCTGGGGCCAACGTCCTGACTTTC
j_gene: TRBJ2-7; d_gene: TRBD1; abundance: .; v_gene: TRBV6-6; CDR3aa: CASSYLQGSYEQYF; CDR3nt: TGTGCCAGCAGTTATTTACAGGGGTCCTACGAGCAGTACTTC
j_gene: TRBJ2-3; d_gene: TRBD2; abundance: .; v_gene: TRBV7-8; CDR3aa: CASRTAGGPDTQYF; CDR3nt: TGTGCCAGCAGGACAGCGGGGGGGCCAGATACGCAGTATTTT
j_gene: TRBJ1-2; d_gene: TRBD1; abundance: .; v_gene: TRBV5-1; CDR3aa: CASSLGGQGRNYGYTF; CDR3nt: TGCGCCAGCAGCTTGGGGGGACAGGGAAGAAACTATGGCTACACCTTC
j_gene: TRBJ2-2; d_gene: TRBD2; abundance: .; v_gene: TRBV5-1; CDR3aa: CASSWGLAGGELFF; CDR3nt: TGCGCCAGCAGCTGGGGACTAGCGGGAGGGGAGCTGTTTTTT
j_gene: TRBJ2-4; d_gene: TRBD1; abundance: .; v_gene: TRBV2; CDR3aa: CASNPDRENIQYF; CDR3nt: TGTGCCAGCAATCCGGACAGGGAAAACATTCAGTACTTC
j_gene: TRBJ2-7; d_gene: .; abundance: .; v_gene: TRBV28; CDR3aa: CASSSSYEQYF; CDR3nt: TGTGCCAGCAGTTCGTCCTACGAGCAGTACTTC
j_gene: TRBJ1-2; d_gene: .; abundance: .; v_gene: TRBV29-1; CDR3aa: CSVNRDYGYTF; CDR3nt: TGCAGCGTTAACAGGGACTATGGCTACACCTTC
j_gene: TRBJ1-6; d_gene: .; abundance: few; v_gene: TRBV18; CDR3aa: CASSPMGQGNSPLHF; CDR3nt: TGTGCCAGCTCACCTATGGGCCAGGGAAATTCACCCCTCCACTTT
j_gene: TRBJ1-1; d_gene: .; abundance: .; v_gene: TRBV15; CDR3aa: CATSRDGGNTEAFF; CDR3nt: TGTGCCACCAGCAGAGATGGAGGAAACACTGAAGCTTTCTTT
j_gene: TRBJ2-7; d_gene: .; abundance: .; v_gene: TRBV5-6; CDR3aa: CASSRALYEQYF; CDR3nt: TGTGCCAGCAGTCGAGCCCTCTACGAGCAGTACTTC
j_gene: TRBJ2-2; d_gene: .; abundance: .; v_gene: TRBV9; CDR3aa: CASSVGGNTGELFF; CDR3nt: TGTGCCAGCAGCGTAGGAGGGAACACCGGGGAGCTGTTTTTT
j_gene: TRBJ2-7; d_gene: TRBD2; abundance: .; v_gene: TRBV28; CDR3aa: CASTGAGGPLSGFYEQYF; CDR3nt: TGTGCCAGCACCGGAGCGGGGGGCCCTCTCTCGGGCTTCTACGAGCAGTACTTC
j_gene: TRBJ1-1; d_gene: .; abundance: .; v_gene: TRBV7-9; CDR3aa: CASSLEGGNEAFF; CDR3nt: TGTGCCAGCAGCTTAGAAGGGGGGAATGAAGCTTTCTTT
j_gene: TRBJ1-2; d_gene: TRBD1; abundance: .; v_gene: TRBV7-9; CDR3aa: CASSLETGNYGYTF; CDR3nt: TGTGCCAGCAGCTTAGAGACAGGGAACTATGGCTACACCTTC
j_gene: TRBJ2-7; d_gene: .; abundance: .; v_gene: TRBV9; CDR3aa: CASSVDGGNYYEQYF; CDR3nt: TGTGCCAGCAGCGTAGACGGCGGGAACTACTACGAGCAGTACTTC
j_gene: TRBJ2-2; d_gene: .; abundance: few; v_gene: TRBV5-1; CDR3aa: CASSLVLGGTGELFF; CDR3nt: TGCGCCAGCAGCTTGGTGTTGGGGGGTACCGGGGAGCTGTTTTTT
j_gene: TRBJ2-1; d_gene: TRBD1; abundance: .; v_gene: TRBV6-6; CDR3aa: CASSKQGINEQFF; CDR3nt: TGTGCCAGCAGTAAACAGGGGATCAATGAGCAGTTCTTC